The TCR beta chain under discussion was sequenced for a study of TIL therapy for anti-PD-1-resistant metastatic lung cancer. Overall study: A few tumors were EGFR-mutant and two were ALK-rearranged.

Overall study results and limits: Many TIL product clones were absent from baseline tumor, suggesting clonal contraction.

The immunoSEQ assay was v3. Each library reached 1.9 million or so read pairs, or about 5-6.5 million at deep level. This table comes from immunoSEQ multiplex PCR, and its TCRdb copy is limited to in-frame clones, with some not included. Of roughly 2,400 clones listed, roughly 73% are singletons. As for this clone: Antigen: not known.

The V gene's germline CDR1 is MNHEY and CDR2 SVGAGI. The CDR3 contains 13 residues. Trimming stripped 2 bases from V and 5 bases from J, with 9 bases between. As to time point: pre-treatment sample, taken before nivolumab and TIL therapy. Pleural nodules or supraclavicular lymph nodes made up most of the excised metastases sampled. Tumors were harvested before any PD-1/PD-L1 blockade. This TCR was sampled from a person aged 25 to 85 with non-small cell lung cancer. Some clones in this sample may be carry-over from other donors' samples. The chain recombines TRBV6-5 with TRBJ1-1; D not resolved. This sample comprised tumor tissue, obtained at baseline. CDR3 DNA: TGTGCCAGCAGTTACAGGCTGGGGACTGAAGCTTTCTTT. This codes for CASSYRLGTEAFF.